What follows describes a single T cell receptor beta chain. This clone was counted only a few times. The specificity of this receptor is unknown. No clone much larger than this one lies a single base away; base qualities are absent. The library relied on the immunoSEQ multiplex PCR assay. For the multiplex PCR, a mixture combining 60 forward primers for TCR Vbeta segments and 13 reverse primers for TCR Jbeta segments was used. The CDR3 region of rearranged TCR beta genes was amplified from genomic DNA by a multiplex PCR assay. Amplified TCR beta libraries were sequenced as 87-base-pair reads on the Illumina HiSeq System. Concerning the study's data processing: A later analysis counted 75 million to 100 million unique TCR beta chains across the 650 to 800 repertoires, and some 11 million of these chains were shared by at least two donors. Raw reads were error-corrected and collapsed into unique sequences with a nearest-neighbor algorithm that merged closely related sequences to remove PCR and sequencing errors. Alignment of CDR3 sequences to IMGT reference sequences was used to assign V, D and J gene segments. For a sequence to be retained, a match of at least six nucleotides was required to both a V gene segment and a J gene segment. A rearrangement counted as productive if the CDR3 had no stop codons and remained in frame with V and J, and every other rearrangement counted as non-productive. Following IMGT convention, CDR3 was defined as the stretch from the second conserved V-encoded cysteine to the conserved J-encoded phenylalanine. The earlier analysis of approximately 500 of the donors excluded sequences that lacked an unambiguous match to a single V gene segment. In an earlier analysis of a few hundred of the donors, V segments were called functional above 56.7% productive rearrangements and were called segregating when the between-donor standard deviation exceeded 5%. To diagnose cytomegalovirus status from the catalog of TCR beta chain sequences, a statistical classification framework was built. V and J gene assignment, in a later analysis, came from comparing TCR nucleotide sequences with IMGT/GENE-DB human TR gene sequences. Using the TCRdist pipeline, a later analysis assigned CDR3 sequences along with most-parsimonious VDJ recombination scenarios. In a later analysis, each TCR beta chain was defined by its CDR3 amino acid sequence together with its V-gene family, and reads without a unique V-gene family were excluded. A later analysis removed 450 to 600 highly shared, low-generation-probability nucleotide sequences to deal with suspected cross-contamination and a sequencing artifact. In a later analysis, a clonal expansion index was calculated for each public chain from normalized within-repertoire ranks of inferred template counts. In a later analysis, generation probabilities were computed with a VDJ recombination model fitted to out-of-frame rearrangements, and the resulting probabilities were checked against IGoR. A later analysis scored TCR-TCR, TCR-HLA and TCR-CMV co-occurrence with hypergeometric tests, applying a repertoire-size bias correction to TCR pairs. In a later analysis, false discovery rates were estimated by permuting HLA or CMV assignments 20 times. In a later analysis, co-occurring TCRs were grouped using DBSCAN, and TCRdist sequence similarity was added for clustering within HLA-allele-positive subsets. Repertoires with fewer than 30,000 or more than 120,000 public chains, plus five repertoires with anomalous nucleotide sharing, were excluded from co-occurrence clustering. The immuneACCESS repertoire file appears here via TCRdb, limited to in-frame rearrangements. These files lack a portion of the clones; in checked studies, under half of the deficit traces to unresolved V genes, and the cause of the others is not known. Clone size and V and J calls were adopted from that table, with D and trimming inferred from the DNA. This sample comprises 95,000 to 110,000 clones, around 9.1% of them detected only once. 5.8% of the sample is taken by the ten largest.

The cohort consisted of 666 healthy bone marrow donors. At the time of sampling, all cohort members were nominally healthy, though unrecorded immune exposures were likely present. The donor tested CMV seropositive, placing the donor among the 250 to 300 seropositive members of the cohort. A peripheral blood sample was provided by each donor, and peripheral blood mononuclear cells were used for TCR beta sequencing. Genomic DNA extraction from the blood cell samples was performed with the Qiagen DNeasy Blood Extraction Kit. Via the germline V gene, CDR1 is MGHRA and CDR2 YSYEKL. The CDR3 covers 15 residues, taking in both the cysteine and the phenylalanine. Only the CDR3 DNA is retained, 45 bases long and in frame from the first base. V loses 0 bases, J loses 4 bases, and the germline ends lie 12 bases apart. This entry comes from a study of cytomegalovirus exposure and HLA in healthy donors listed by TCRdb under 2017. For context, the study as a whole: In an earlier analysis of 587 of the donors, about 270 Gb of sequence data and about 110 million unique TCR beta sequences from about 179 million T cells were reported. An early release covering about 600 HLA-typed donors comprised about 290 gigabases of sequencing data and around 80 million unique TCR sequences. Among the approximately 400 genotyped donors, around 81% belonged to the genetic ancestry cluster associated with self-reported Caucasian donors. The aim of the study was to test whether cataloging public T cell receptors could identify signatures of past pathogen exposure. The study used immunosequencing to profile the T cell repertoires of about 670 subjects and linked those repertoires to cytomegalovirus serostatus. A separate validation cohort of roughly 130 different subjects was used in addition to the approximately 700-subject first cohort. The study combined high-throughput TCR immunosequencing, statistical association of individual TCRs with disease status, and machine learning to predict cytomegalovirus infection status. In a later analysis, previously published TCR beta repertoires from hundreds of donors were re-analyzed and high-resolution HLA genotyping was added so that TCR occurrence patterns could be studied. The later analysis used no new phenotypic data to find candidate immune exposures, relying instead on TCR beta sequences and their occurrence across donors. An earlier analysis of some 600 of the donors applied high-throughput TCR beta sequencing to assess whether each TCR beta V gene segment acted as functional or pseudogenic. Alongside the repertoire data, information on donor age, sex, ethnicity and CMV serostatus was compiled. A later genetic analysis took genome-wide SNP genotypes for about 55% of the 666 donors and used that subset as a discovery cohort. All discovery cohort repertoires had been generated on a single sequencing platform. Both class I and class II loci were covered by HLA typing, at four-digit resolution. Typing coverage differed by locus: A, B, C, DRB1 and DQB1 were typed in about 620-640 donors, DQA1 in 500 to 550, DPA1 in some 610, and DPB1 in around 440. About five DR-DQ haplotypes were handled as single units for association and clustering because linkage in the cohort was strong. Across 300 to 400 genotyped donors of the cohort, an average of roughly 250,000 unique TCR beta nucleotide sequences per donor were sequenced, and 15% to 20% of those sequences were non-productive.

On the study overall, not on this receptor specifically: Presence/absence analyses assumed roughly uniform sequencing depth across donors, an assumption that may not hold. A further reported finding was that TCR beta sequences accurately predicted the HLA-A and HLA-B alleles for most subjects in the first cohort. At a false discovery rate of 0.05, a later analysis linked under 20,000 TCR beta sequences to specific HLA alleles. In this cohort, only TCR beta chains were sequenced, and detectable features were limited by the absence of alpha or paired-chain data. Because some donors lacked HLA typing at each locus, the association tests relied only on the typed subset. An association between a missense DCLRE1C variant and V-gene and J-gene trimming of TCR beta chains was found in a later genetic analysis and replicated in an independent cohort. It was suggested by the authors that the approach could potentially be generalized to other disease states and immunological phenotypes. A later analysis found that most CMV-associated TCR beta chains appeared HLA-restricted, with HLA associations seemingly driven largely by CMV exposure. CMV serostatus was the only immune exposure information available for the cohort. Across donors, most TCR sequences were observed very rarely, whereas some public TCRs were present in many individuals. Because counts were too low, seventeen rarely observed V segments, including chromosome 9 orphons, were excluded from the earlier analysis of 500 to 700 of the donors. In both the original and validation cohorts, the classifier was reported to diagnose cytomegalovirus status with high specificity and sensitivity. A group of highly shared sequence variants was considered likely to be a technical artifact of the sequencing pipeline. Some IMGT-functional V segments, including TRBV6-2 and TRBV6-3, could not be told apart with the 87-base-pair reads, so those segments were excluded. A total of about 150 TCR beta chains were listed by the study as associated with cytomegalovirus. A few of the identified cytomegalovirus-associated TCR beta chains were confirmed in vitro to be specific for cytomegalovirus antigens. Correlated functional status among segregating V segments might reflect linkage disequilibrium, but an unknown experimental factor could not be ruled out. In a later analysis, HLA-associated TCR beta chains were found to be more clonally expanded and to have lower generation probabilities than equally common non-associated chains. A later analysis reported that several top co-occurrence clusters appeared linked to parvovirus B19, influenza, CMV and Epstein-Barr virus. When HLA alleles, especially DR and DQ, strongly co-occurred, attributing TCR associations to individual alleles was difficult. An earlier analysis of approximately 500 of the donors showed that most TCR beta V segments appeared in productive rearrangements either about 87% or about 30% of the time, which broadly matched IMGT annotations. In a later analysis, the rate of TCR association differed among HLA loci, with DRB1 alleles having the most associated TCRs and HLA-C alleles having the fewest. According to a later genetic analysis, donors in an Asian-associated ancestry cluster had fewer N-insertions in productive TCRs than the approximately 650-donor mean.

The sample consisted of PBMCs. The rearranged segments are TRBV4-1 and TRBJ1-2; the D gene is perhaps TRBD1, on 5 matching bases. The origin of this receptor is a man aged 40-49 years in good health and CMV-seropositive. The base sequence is TGCGCCAGCAGCCAAGATAACCAGGGCGGCTATGGCTACACCTTC. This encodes CASSQDNQGGYGYTF.